This T cell receptor (beta chain) is drawn from a study of T cell repertoires in cytomegalovirus infection. Trimming stripped 2 bases from V and 3 bases from J, with 17 bases between. This CDR3 contains 16 residues. Germline-derived CDR1 and CDR2 are SGHTA and FQGNSA. TCRdb ran MiXCR on the reads and lists one entry per CDR3 protein. The table has some 680,000 distinct CDR3 sequences, 35% to 45% seen once. Findings and limits, study-wide: The ex vivo response was dominated by HLA-C-restricted CMV-specific TCR beta clonotypes.

This clonotype was counted many times. Antigen: not known. J is TRBJ2-7 and V is TRBV7-2; D might be TRBD1 (5 bases). Sequencing was carried out using PBMCs. This sequence was found in a human donor in good health (CMV status not recorded). Some clones in this sample may be carry-over from other donors' samples. CDR3 sequence reads: CASSLTDGALLYEQYF. CDR3 in DNA: TGTGCCAGCAGCTTAACTGATGGGGCCCTCCTCTACGAGCAGTACTTC.